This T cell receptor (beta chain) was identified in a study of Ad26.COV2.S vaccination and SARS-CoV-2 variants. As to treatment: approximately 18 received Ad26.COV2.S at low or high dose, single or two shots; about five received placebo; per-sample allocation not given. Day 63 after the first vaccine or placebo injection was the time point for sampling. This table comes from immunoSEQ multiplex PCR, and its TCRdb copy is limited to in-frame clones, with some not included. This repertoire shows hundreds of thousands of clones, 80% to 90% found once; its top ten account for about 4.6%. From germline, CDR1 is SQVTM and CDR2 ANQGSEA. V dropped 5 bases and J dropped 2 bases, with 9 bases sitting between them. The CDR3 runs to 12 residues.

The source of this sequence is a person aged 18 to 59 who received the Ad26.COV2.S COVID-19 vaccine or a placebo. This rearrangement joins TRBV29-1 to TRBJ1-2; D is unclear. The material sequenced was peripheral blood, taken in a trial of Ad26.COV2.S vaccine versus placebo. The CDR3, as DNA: TGCAGCGTTTTCGACGGCAACTATGGCTACACCTTC. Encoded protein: CSVFDGNYGYTF. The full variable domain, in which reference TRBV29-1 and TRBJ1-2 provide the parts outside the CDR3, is SAVISQKPSRDICQRGTSLTIQCQVDSQVTMMFWYRQQPGQSLTLIATANQGSEATYESGFVIDKFPISRPNLTFSTLTVSNMSPEDSSIYLCSVFDGNYGYTFGSGTRLTVV.